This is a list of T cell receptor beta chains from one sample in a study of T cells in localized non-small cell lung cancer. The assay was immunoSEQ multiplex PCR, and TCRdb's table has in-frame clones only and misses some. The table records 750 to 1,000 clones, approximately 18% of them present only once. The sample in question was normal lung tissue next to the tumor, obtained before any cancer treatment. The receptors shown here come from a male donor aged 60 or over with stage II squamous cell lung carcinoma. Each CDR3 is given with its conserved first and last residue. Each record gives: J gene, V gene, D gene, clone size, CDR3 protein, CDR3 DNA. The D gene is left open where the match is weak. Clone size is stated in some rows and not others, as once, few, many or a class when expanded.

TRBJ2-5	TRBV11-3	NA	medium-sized	CASSFGLEYQETQYF	TGTGCCAGCAGCTTTGGACTCGAGTACCAAGAGACCCAGTACTTC
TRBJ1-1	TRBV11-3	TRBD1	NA	CASRPDLDRGGEAFF	TGTGCCAGCAGACCGGACTTGGACAGGGGCGGTGAAGCTTTCTTT
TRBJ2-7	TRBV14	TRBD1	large	CASSLDRAYEQYF	TGTGCCAGCAGCCTAGACAGGGCGTACGAGCAGTACTTC
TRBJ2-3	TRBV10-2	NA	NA	CASSPGARDTQYF	TGCGCCAGCAGTCCAGGGGCAAGGGATACGCAGTATTTT
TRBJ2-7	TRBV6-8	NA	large	CASSYRASSYEQYF	TGTGCCAGCAGTTATCGGGCCTCCTCCTACGAGCAGTACTTC
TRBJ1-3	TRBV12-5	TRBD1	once	CASGPRTGETFGNTIYF	TGTGCTAGTGGTCCCCGGACAGGTGAAACCTTTGGAAACACCATATATTTT
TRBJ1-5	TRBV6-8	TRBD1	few	CASSGRGNQPQHF	TGTGCCAGCAGTGGCAGGGGGAATCAGCCCCAGCATTTT
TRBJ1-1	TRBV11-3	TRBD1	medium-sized	CASSLEGQYTEAFF	TGTGCCAGCAGCTTGGAGGGACAGTACACTGAAGCTTTCTTT
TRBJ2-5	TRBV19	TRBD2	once	CASRLAGETQYF	TGTGCCAGTCGACTAGCAGGAGAGACCCAGTACTTC
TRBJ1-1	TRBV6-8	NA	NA	CASFEGWDTEAFF	TGTGCCAGCTTTGAGGGGTGGGACACTGAAGCTTTCTTT
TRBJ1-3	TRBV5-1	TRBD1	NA	CASSLDDRGGSGNTIYF	TGCGCCAGCAGCTTGGATGACAGGGGAGGGTCTGGAAACACCATATATTTT
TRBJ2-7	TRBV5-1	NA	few	CASSLGQGITYEQYF	TGCGCCAGCAGCTTAGGCCAGGGGATAACCTACGAGCAGTACTTC
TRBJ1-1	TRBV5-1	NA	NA	CASSPGGGRMNTEAFF	TGCGCCAGCAGCCCCGGGGGAGGGAGGATGAACACTGAAGCTTTCTTT